There are a few counts of the clone carrying this T cell receptor (beta chain). Its antigen remains unknown. Every sample yielded at least 6.5 million isolated PBMCs. The sample comes from a study of blood T cells in healthy people across ages. For the second PCR, which ran for about 6 to 12 cycles, a sample-barcoded 5' primer and a J-beta primer mix were used. At least 2.5 million CDR3-containing paired-end reads were obtained per sample. MiXCR, applied by TCRdb to the 5' RACE reads, yields one record per CDR3 protein. Among about 1.5 million distinct CDR3 sequences listed, roughly two fifths were seen once. CDR3 size: 13 residues. Germline V gene data show CDR1 as SQVTM and CDR2 as ANQGSEA. Trimming cost V 7 bases and J 3 bases, with 15 bases left between them. General study findings and limits: Leaving the PBMCs unsorted stopped any conclusive comparison of naive versus antigen-experienced cells. Age advanced and TCR beta diversity per million T cells fell, roughly linearly.

The source material was blood. The receptor's source is a woman under 30 in good health. This rearrangement joins TRBV29-1 to TRBJ1-2; D uncertain. The CDR3 loop is CSAQVGPYYGYTF. DNA for the CDR3: TGCAGCGCCCAGGTAGGGCCATACTATGGCTACACCTTC. Full variable domain (missing parts from reference TRBV29-1 and TRBJ1-2): SAVISQKPSRDICQRGTSLTIQCQVDSQVTMMFWYRQQPGQSLTLIATANQGSEATYESGFVIDKFPISRPNLTFSTLTVSNMSPEDSSIYLCSAQVGPYYGYTFGSGTRLTVV.